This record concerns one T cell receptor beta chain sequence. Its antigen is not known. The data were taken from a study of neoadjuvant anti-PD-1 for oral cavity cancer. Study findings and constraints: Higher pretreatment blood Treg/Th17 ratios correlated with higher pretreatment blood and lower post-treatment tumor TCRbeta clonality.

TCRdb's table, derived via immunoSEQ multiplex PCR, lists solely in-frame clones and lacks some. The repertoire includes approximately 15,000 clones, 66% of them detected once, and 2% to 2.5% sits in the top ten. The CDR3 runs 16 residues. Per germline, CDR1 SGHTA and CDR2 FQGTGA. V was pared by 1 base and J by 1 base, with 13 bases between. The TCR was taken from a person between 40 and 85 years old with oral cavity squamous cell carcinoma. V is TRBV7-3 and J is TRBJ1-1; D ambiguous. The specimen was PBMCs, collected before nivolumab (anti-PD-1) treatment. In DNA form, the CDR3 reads TGTGCCAGCAGCTTAAATTCGATAGAATCGAACACTGAAGCTTTCTTT. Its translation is CASSLNSIESNTEAFF.